This TCR beta chain comes out of a study of OX40 agonist ivuxolimab in advanced cancers. Study summary: Treatment of patients was with ivuxolimab, an agonistic anti-OX40 (CD134) antibody. Each dose-escalation patient presented with hepatocellular carcinoma, melanoma, renal cell or head and neck cancer.

Germline values: CDR1 MDHEN, CDR2 SYDVKM. With 7 bases removed from V and 5 bases from J, the gap between germline ends came to 21 bases. The CDR3 is made up of 16 amino acids. Sequenced by immunoSEQ multiplex PCR; TCRdb stores in-frame clones only, minus some. The sample lists around 35,000 clones; 88% were seen once. Peripheral blood came from all dose cohorts at three timepoints. The chain couples TRBV28 to TRBJ2-1; maybe TRBD2 (6 bases). The clonotype originates from an adult with an advanced solid tumor such as melanoma, head and neck, liver or kidney cancer. The sequencing here drew on CD4+ or CD8+ T cells sorted from blood, taken in a trial of the OX40 agonist ivuxolimab. The chain's CDR3 is CASITSSAIPDNEQFF. The CDR3 DNA follows: TGTGCCAGCATCACCTCTAGCGCAATCCCTGACAATGAGCAGTTCTTC.